A single sample is the source of the 5 T cell receptor beta chains below, sequenced in a study of T-cell memory formation after mild COVID-19 (dated by TCRdb to the early 2020s). Library prep was done by 5' RACE. Sequencer: Illumina NovaSeq 6000. Using fastp at Q25 and MiXCR, TCRdb reprocessed the public reads and kept productive beta chains. CDR3 protein sequences are deduplicated, and each keeps its most common genes and DNA. For this sample the table gives approximately 190,000 distinct CDR3 sequences, of which approximately 16% were detected only once. Clones ranked in the top ten supply roughly 2.3% of the sample. Sequencing was carried out using PBMCs or a T cell subset sorted from them (not recorded which). These receptors all stem from an adult woman who had mild COVID-19 (a few samples of this study predate the infection). The sample titles of this study are shuffled in the database, so cell type and time point are left out; the donor was told from shared clones.

This clonotype was seen a few times. The genes are TRBV5-6 and TRBJ1-1; D call uncertain. The CDR3 runs to 15 residues. Germline V gene sequence: CDR1 SGHDT, CDR2 YYEEEE. Deletions cut 0 bases from V and 5 bases from J, with 14 bases between. CDR3: CASSLVAPLSTEAFF. In DNA form, the CDR3 reads TGTGCCAGCAGCTTGGTGGCCCCCCTGTCGACTGAAGCTTTCTTT.

Comments on this clonotype: One end of the junction varies from germline; a read error may be responsible. The rearrangement uses TRBV5-1 and TRBJ2-2; 9 positions match TRBD1. Germline CDR1 is SGHRS and CDR2 is YFSETQ. The length of the CDR3 is 15 residues. CDR3 nucleotides: TGCGCCAGCAGTAGGGACAGGGCTAACAACGGGGAGCTGTTTTTT. It specifies CASSRDRANNGELFF.

The rearrangement joins TRBV5-5 to TRBJ1-2; 7 bases map to TRBD1. CDR1 is SGHKS, CDR2 YYEKEE, per germline (reference sequence). V lost 4 bases and J lost 0; bases outside the gene matches: 6. This CDR3 has 15 amino acids. The CDR3 sequence is CASSPTGVANYGYTF. CDR3 sequence (DNA): TGTGCCAGCAGCCCTACAGGGGTTGCTAACTATGGCTACACCTTC.

This sequence joins TRBV4-1 and TRBJ2-3; TRBD2 agrees at 10 bases. V shed 0 bases and J 7 bases; nucleotides not matched to a gene: 10. Looked up from germline, CDR1 is MGHRA and CDR2 is YSYEKL. The CDR3 totals 17 residues. The CDR3 nucleotides read TGCGCCAGCAGCCAAGATGATCAGCGGGGGGGTAGAAATACGCAGTATTTT. This translates into CASSQDDQRGGRNTQYF.

This clonotype was recorded a few times. J is TRBJ2-5 and V is TRBV7-9, with TRBD1 matching 9 bases. In germline, CDR1 is SEHNR, CDR2 FQNEAQ (reference sequence). The CDR3 is 17 residues long. With V trimmed by 3 bases and J by 2 bases, 10 bases remained unmatched. Here the CDR3 reads CASSFSDRGNRQETQYF. The CDR3 nucleotides are TGTGCCAGCAGCTTCTCTGACAGGGGGAATCGGCAAGAGACCCAGTACTTC.